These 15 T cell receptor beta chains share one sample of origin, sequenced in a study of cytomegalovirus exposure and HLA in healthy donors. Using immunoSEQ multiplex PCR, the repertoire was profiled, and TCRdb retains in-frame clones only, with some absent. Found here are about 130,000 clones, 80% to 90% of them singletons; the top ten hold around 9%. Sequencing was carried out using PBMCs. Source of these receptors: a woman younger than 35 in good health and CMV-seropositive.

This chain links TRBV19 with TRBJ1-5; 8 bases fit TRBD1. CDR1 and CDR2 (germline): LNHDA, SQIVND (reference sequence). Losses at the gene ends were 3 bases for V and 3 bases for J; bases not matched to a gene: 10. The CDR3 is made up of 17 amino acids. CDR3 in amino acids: CASSMGRYRGTNQPQHF. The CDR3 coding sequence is TGTGCCAGTAGTATGGGCCGGTACAGGGGGACCAATCAGCCCCAGCATTTT.

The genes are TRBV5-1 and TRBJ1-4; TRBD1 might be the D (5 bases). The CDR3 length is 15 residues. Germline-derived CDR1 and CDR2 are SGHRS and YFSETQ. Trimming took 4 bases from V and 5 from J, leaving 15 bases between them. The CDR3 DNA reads TGCGCCAGCAGCCGGACGGGGGACTTGAATGAAAAACTGTTTTTT. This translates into CASSRTGDLNEKLFF.

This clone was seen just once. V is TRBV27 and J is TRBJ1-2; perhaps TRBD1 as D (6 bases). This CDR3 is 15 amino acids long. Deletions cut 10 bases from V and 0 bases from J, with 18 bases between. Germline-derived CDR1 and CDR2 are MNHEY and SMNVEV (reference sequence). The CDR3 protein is CATMGARGPNYGYTF. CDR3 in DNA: TGTGCCACCATGGGGGCTCGGGGACCTAACTATGGCTACACCTTC.

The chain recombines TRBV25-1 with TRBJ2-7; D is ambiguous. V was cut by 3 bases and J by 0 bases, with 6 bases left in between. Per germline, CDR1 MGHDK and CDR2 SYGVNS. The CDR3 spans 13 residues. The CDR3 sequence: CASSEPGSYEQYF. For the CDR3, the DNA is TGTGCCAGCAGTGAGCCGGGCTCCTACGAGCAGTACTTC.

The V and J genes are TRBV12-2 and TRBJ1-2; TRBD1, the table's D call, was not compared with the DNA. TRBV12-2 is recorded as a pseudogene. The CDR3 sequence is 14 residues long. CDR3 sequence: CASRSDRDPWGYTF. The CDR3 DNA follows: TGTGCAAGTCGCTCAGACAGGGACCCTTGGGGCTACACCTTC.

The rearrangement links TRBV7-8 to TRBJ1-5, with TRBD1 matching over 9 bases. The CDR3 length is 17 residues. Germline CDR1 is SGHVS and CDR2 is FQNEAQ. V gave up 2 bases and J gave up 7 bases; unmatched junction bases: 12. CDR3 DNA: TGTGCCAGCAGCTTATACCAGGACAGGGGAGGGAGACAGCCCCAGCATTTT. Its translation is CASSLYQDRGGRQPQHF. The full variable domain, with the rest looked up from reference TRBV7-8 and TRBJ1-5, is GAGVSQSPRYKVAKRGQDVALRCDPISGHVSLFWYQQALGQGPEFLTYFQNEAQLDKSGLPSDRFFAERPEGSVSTLKIQRTQQEDSAVYLCASSLYQDRGGRQPQHFGDGTRLSIL.

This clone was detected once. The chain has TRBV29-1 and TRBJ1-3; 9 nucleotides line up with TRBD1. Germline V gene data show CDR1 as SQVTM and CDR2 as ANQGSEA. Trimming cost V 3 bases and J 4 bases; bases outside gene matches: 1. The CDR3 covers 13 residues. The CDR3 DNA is TGCAGCGTTGAGACAGGGGGAGGAAACACCATATATTTT. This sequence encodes CSVETGGGNTIYF.

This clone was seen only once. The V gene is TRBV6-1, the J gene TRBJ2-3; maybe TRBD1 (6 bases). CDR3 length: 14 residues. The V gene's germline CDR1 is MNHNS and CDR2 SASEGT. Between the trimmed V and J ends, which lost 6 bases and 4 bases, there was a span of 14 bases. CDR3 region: CASRAVGGADTQYF. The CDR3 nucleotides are TGTGCCAGCAGAGCGGTAGGGGGAGCAGATACGCAGTATTTT.

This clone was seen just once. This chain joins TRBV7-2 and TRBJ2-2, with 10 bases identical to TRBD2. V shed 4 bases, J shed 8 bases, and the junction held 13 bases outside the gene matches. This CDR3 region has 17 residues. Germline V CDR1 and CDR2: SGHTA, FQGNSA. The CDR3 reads CASSSDIPSGGRGELFF. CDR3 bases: TGTGCCAGCAGCTCCGACATCCCTAGCGGGGGAAGGGGGGAGCTGTTTTTT.

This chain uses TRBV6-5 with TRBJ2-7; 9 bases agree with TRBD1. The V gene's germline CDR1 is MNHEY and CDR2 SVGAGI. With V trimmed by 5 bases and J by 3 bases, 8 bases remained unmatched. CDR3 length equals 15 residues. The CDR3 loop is CASSGTGNNFYEQYF. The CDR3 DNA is TGTGCCAGCAGTGGGACAGGGAACAACTTCTACGAGCAGTACTTC.

Here the CDR3 DNA reads TGTGCCAGCAGCCAAGGGACGGGGGGTTACACAGATACGCAGTATTTT. Translating gives CASSQGTGGYTDTQYF. The chain joins TRBV4-2 to TRBJ2-3; 7 bases line up with TRBD2. V lost 1 base, J lost 2 bases, and 6 bases stayed unmatched. CDR3 length: 16 residues. Germline V gene data show CDR1 as LGHNA and CDR2 as YNFKEQ.

As DNA, the CDR3 is TGTGCCAGCAGACCGACAGGGGGCGCAGGAGAAGCTTTCTTT. Protein product: CASRPTGGAGEAFF. The chain couples TRBV27 to TRBJ1-1; 10 positions match TRBD1. The CDR3 totals 14 residues. J was trimmed by 8 bases and V by 6 bases; bases with no gene match: 9. From germline, CDR1 is MNHEY and CDR2 SMNVEV (reference sequence).

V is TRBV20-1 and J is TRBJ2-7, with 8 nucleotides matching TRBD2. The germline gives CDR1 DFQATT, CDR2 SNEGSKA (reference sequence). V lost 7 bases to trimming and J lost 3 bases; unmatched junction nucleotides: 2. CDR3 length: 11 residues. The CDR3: CSVAGGYEQYF. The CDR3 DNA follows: TGCAGTGTTGCGGGGGGCTACGAGCAGTACTTC.

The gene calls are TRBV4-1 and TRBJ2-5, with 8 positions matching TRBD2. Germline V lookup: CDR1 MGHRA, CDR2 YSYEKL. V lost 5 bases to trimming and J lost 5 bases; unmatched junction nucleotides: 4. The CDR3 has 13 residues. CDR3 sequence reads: CASSGLAGETQYF. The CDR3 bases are TGCGCCAGCAGCGGGCTAGCGGGTGAGACCCAGTACTTC.

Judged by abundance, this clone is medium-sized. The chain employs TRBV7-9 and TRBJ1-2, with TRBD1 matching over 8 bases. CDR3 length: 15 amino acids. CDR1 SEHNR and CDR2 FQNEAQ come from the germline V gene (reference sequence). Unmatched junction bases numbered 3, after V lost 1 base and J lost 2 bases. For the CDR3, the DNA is TGTGCCAGCAGCTTAGTGGGACAGGAAAACTATGGCTACACCTTC. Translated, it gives CASSLVGQENYGYTF.